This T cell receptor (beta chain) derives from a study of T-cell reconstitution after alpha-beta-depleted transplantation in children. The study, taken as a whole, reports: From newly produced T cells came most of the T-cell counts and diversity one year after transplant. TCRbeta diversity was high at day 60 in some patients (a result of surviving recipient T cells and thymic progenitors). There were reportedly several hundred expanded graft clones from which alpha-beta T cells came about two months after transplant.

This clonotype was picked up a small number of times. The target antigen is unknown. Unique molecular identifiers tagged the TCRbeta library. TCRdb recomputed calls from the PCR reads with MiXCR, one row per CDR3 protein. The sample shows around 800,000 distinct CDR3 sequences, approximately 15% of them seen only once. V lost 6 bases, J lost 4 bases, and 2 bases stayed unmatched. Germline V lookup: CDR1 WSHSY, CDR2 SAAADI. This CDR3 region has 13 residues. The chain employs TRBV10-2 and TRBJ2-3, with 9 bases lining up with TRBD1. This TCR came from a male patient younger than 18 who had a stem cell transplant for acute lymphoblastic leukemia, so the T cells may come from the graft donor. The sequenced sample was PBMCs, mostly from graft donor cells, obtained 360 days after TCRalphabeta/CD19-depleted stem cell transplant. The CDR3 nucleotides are TGCGCCAGCAGGGGGACAGGGCCAGATACGCAGTATTTT. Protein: CASRGTGPDTQYF.